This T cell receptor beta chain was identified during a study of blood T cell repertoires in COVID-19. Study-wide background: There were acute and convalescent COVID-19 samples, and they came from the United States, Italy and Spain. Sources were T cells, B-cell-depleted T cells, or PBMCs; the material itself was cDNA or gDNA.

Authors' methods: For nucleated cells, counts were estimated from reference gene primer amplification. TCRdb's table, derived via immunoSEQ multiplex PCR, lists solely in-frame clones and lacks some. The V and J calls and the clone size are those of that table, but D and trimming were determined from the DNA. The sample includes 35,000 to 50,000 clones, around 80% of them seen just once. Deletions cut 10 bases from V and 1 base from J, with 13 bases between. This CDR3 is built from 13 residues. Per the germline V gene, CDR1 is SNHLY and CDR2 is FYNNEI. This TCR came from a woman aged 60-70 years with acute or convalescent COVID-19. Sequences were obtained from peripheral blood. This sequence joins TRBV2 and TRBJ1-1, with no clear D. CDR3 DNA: TGTGCCACCGTGGAGTCCAGGAACACTGAAGCTTTCTTT. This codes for CATVESRNTEAFF.